These 31 T cell receptor beta chains were all obtained from the same sample, sequenced in a study of blood T cell repertoires in COVID-19. The protocol was immunoSEQ multiplex PCR, while the TCRdb copy is restricted to in-frame clones and leaves out a portion. This table holds 100,000 to 120,000 clones, 70% to 90% found once. The material sequenced was peripheral blood. These receptors came from a woman between 70 and 85 years old who had recovered from COVID-19.

CDR3 region: CASSLGATSVTDTQYF. The DNA of the CDR3 is TGTGCCAGCAGCTTAGGCGCGACTAGCGTAACAGATACGCAGTATTTT. The chain recombines TRBV7-9 with TRBJ2-3; 8 nucleotides match TRBD2. The CDR3 spans 16 residues. In germline, CDR1 is SEHNR, CDR2 FQNEAQ (reference sequence). The trim removed 1 base at V and 3 bases at J, leaving 6 bases unmatched.

This chain uses TRBV20-1 with TRBJ2-5, with D hard to call. Germline V gives CDR1 DFQATT, CDR2 SNEGSKA (reference sequence). This CDR3 has 11 amino acids. V was pared by 5 bases and J by 5 bases, with 9 bases between. The chain's CDR3 is CSAYIVETQYF. The CDR3 bases are TGCAGTGCTTACATCGTGGAGACCCAGTACTTC.

The chain uses TRBV5-6 and TRBJ1-1; TRBD1 aligns across 11 bases. This CDR3 contains 14 residues. Germline CDR1 SGHDT, CDR2 YYEEEE. The trim removed 4 bases at V and 5 bases at J, leaving 4 bases unmatched. CDR3 sequence: CASSPDRGRTEAFF. CDR3 nucleotide sequence: TGTGCCAGCAGCCCGGACAGGGGGCGTACTGAAGCTTTCTTT.

V usage is TRBV6-2 or TRBV6-3 and J usage is TRBJ2-3; perhaps TRBD2 as D (6 bases). Looked up from germline, CDR1 is MNHEY and CDR2 is SVGEGT. The CDR3 has 16 amino acids. The germline V and J ends were trimmed by 7 bases and 8 bases, with 25 bases remaining between them. CDR3 nucleotides: TGTGCCAGCACCCCCCCGGGGACCGCGCTGGGAGGTACGCAGTATTTT. It yields the protein CASTPPGTALGGTQYF.

This clone was detected only once. The chain uses TRBV6-5 and TRBJ1-2; weak D call: TRBD1 (6 bases). The CDR3 has 14 residues. Trimming took off 8 bases at V and 4 bases at J, with 17 bases between the two ends. Germline loops: CDR1 MNHEY, CDR2 SVGAGI. For the CDR3, the DNA is TGTGCCAGCGAGACAGGCTTCGGTACCTATGGCTACACCTTC. Amino acids: CASETGFGTYGYTF.

The V and J genes are TRBV18 and TRBJ2-7, with TRBD2 identical over 13 bases. This CDR3 has 17 amino acids. Germline CDR1 reads KGHSH; CDR2 reads LQKENI. Trimming at V came to 3 bases and at J to 5 bases, leaving 10 bases not matched to a gene. CDR3 coding DNA: TGTGCCAGCTCACCCAAATTTCCGGGACTAGCGGGAAACGAGCAGTACTTC. Its protein is CASSPKFPGLAGNEQYF. The variable domain in full, with the rest retrieved from reference TRBV18 and TRBJ2-7, is NAGVMQNPRHLVRRRGQEARLRCSPMKGHSHVYWYRQLPEEGLKFMVYLQKENIIDESGMPKERFSAEFPKEGPSILRIQQVVRGDSAAYFCASSPKFPGLAGNEQYFGPGTRLTVT.

The J gene is TRBJ2-7, the V gene TRBV6-5, with 12 bases aligning to TRBD2. The CDR3 covers 14 residues. J was trimmed by 5 bases and V by 6 bases; bases with no gene match: 5. Germline V gene lookup returns CDR1 MNHEY and CDR2 SVGAGI. The CDR3 sequence is CASRLAGGSDEQYF. The CDR3 bases are TGTGCCAGCAGGCTAGCGGGAGGGTCCGACGAGCAGTACTTC.

The rearrangement links TRBV19 to TRBJ2-7, with 8 bases aligning to TRBD2. V shed 3 bases and J 9 bases; nucleotides not matched to a gene: 4. The CDR3 extends over 12 amino acids. Germline V gene sequence: CDR1 LNHDA, CDR2 SQIVND (reference sequence). CDR3 coding DNA: TGTGCCAGTAGTATGTTAAGCGGGAGGCAGTACTTC. This gives the protein CASSMLSGRQYF.

This chain links TRBV2 with TRBJ1-1; 7 nucleotides agree with TRBD1. This CDR3 region has 11 residues. With 7 bases clipped from V and 11 bases from J, the junction kept 7 bases outside the gene matches. Germline CDR1 is SNHLY and CDR2 is FYNNEI. This chain's CDR3 is CASTRQGWAFF. For the CDR3, the DNA is TGTGCCAGCACCCGACAGGGATGGGCTTTCTTT.

The V and J genes are TRBV3-1 (or the pseudogene TRBV3-2) and TRBJ2-7; D perhaps matches TRBD2 (5 bases). Germline CDR1 LGHDT, CDR2 YNNKEL (reference sequence). CDR3 length: 16 residues. Trimming took off 0 bases at V and 2 bases at J, with 14 bases between the two ends. The CDR3 sequence: CASSQEPRGCPYEQYF. CDR3 nucleotides: TGTGCCAGCAGCCAAGAACCGCGAGGGTGCCCCTACGAGCAGTACTTC.

The chain recombines TRBV4-3 with TRBJ1-2; the D is unclear. This CDR3 spans 15 amino acids. V was shortened by 2 bases and J by 0 bases, with 10 bases between the two germline ends. CDR1 is LGHNA and CDR2 is YSLEER in the germline V gene. Written as DNA, the CDR3 is TGCGCCAGCAGCCAACAGCAGGCGACTAACTATGGCTACACCTTC. Its protein product is CASSQQQATNYGYTF.

The count of this clone is one. V is TRBV5-1 and J is TRBJ2-1; weak D call: TRBD2 (5 bases). With 2 bases removed from V and 1 base from J, the gap between germline ends came to 13 bases. The CDR3 contains 16 residues. Germline CDR1 and CDR2: SGHRS and YFSETQ. The CDR3 sequence is CASSLSLVGSYNEQFF. For the CDR3, the DNA is TGCGCCAGCAGCTTATCACTAGTCGGGTCCTACAATGAGCAGTTCTTC.

This sequence joins TRBV5-1 and TRBJ1-6; D might be TRBD1 (6 bases). Trimming left V 0 bases short and J 7 bases short, with 11 bases between. This CDR3 is 15 amino acids long. CDR1 and CDR2 from the germline V gene are SGHRS and YFSETQ. In nucleotides, the CDR3 is TGCGCCAGCAGCTTGGCAGGAACAGGGAATTCACCCCTCCACTTT. Its translation: CASSLAGTGNSPLHF.

The chain recombines TRBV28 with TRBJ2-7, with a possible D match to TRBD2 (6 bases). This CDR3 is built from 18 residues. Germline V lookup: CDR1 MDHEN, CDR2 SYDVKM. The V end was cut by 7 bases, the J end by 4 bases, with 29 bases between. The CDR3 spells CASTPSGVAGTRGYEQYF. The CDR3 bases are TGTGCCAGCACTCCCTCGGGGGTGGCGGGGACTCGGGGGTACGAGCAGTACTTC.

The rearrangement joins TRBV27 to TRBJ2-1, with 9 positions matching TRBD2. The trim removed 6 bases at V and 7 bases at J, leaving 7 bases unmatched. The CDR3 has 14 residues. Germline values: CDR1 MNHEY, CDR2 SMNVEV (reference sequence). The CDR3 here is CASSRIAGENEQFF. Written as DNA, the CDR3 is TGTGCCAGCAGCCGTATAGCGGGAGAAAATGAGCAGTTCTTC.

The V call is TRBV2, the J call TRBJ1-5, with 10 positions matching TRBD1. This CDR3 spans 17 amino acids. J was trimmed by 7 bases and V by 6 bases; bases with no gene match: 15. Germline CDR1 and CDR2: SNHLY and FYNNEI. This chain's CDR3 is CASRNSRWDRGKQPQHF. The CDR3 coding sequence is TGTGCCAGCAGGAATTCCAGGTGGGACAGGGGTAAGCAGCCCCAGCATTTT.

The gene calls are TRBV7-8 and TRBJ2-3; D may be TRBD2 (6 bases). V was shortened by 3 bases and J by 1 base, with 8 bases between the two germline ends. The V gene's germline CDR1 is SGHVS and CDR2 FQNEAQ. The CDR3 runs to 14 residues. The CDR3 loop reads CASSFGGGTDTQYF. The CDR3, as DNA: TGTGCCAGCAGCTTCGGGGGTGGCACAGATACGCAGTATTTT.

The gene calls are TRBV5-6 and TRBJ2-2; the D is unclear. CDR1 and CDR2 from the germline V gene are SGHDT and YYEEEE. With 6 bases removed from V and 5 bases from J, the gap between germline ends came to 11 bases. The CDR3 has 13 residues. This chain's CDR3 is CASTRRWTGELFF. CDR3 bases: TGTGCCAGCACCCGCCGGTGGACCGGGGAGCTGTTTTTT.

This chain links TRBV2 with TRBJ2-1; maybe TRBD1 (5 bases). The CDR3 totals 13 residues. The germline V and J ends were trimmed by 7 bases and 0 bases, with 7 bases remaining between them. Germline-derived CDR1 and CDR2 are SNHLY and FYNNEI. This CDR3 is CASKTDSYNEQFF. CDR3 nucleotides: TGTGCCAGCAAGACAGACTCCTACAATGAGCAGTTCTTC.

Only a few counts were recorded for this clone. The rearrangement joins TRBV27 to TRBJ1-2; weak D call: TRBD1 (6 bases). Germline V gene sequence: CDR1 MNHEY, CDR2 SMNVEV (reference sequence). The CDR3 contains 12 residues. V was cut by 7 bases and J by 4 bases, with 10 bases left in between. CDR3 amino acids: CASKGDSYGYTF. The CDR3 nucleotides read TGTGCCAGCAAGGGGGATAGCTATGGCTACACCTTC.

This chain links TRBV7-9 with TRBJ2-1; 7 bases line up with TRBD1. The CDR3 loop spans 15 amino acids. V dropped 2 bases and J dropped 10; count of bases not matched to a gene: 11. Germline CDR1 reads SEHNR; CDR2 reads FQNEAQ (reference sequence). The CDR3 coding sequence is TGTGCCAGCAGCTTAAATAACAACAGGGGTGGCGAGCAGTTCTTC. Protein: CASSLNNNRGGEQFF.

The chain links TRBV18 to TRBJ1-3; 7 bases fit TRBD1. Trimming cost V 6 bases and J 2 bases; bases outside gene matches: 4. The CDR3 contains 14 residues. Germline assignment: CDR1 KGHSH and CDR2 LQKENI. CDR3 sequence: CASSRQGPGNTIYF. The CDR3 DNA is TGTGCCAGCTCGCGACAGGGCCCTGGAAACACCATATATTTT.

The chain couples TRBV29-1 to TRBJ1-1; D is uncertain. The V end lost 6 bases, the J end lost 4 bases, and 12 bases lay between the germline ends. CDR3 length: 12 amino acids. Germline V gene lookup returns CDR1 SQVTM and CDR2 ANQGSEA. In nucleotides, the CDR3 is TGCAGCGTGAGGTGGATTTCCACTGAAGCTTTCTTT. It yields the protein CSVRWISTEAFF.

The rearrangement links TRBV4-3 to TRBJ2-1, with 14 positions matching TRBD2. The germline CDR1 and CDR2 sequences are LGHNA and YSLEER. The CDR3 loop spans 19 amino acids. The junction had 11 bases not matched to a gene; V was cut back by 0 bases and J by 7 bases. The CDR3 nucleotides are TGCGCCAGCAGCCAAGATGGACTAGCGGGAGGTGAGAAGAGGAATGAGCAGTTCTTC. Protein sequence: CASSQDGLAGGEKRNEQFF.

The chain combines TRBV27 with TRBJ2-2; 7 bases map to TRBD1. V shed 5 bases, J shed 1 base, and the junction held 7 bases outside the gene matches. CDR3 length: 16 residues. Germline lookup yields CDR1 MNHEY and CDR2 SMNVEV (reference sequence). The CDR3 coding sequence is TGTGCCAGCAGTCTGAGAGGGGGCTTGAACACCGGGGAGCTGTTTTTT. Translation gives CASSLRGGLNTGELFF.

This clone appeared a single time. The rearrangement joins TRBV18 to TRBJ2-7; D perhaps matches TRBD1 (5 bases). CDR1 and CDR2 (germline): KGHSH, LQKENI. V shed 0 bases and J shed 2 bases, with 17 bases lying between them. The CDR3 is made up of 17 amino acids. CDR3 DNA sequence: TGTGCCAGCTCACCACCGATCGGAACCCAAGGGGCCTACGAGCAGTACTTC. Encoded protein: CASSPPIGTQGAYEQYF.

This sequence joins TRBV9 and TRBJ2-4, with 7 nucleotides matching TRBD1. V lost 1 base, J lost 1 base, and 2 bases stayed unmatched. Per the germline V gene, CDR1 is SGDLS and CDR2 is YYNGEE. The CDR3 loop spans 15 amino acids. In DNA form, the CDR3 reads TGTGCCAGCAGCGTAACGACAGGGGCCAAAAACATTCAGTACTTC. It encodes CASSVTTGAKNIQYF.

This chain's CDR3 is CASSRNLPGQGQGYTF. CDR3 DNA sequence: TGTGCCAGCAGCCGTAATCTACCGGGACAGGGTCAAGGCTACACCTTC. V is TRBV7-2 and J is TRBJ1-2, with 9 positions matching TRBD1. This CDR3 comprises 16 residues. Germline V lookup: CDR1 SGHTA, CDR2 FQGNSA. Trimming removed 5 bases from V and 8 bases from J; junction bases left unmatched: 15. Supplemented by reference TRBV7-2 and TRBJ1-2, the full variable domain reads GAGVSQSPSNKVTEKGKDVELRCDPISGHTALYWYRQSLGQGLEFLIYFQGNSAPDKSGLPSDRFSAERTGGSVSTLTIQRTQQEDSAVYLCASSRNLPGQGQGYTFGSGTRLTVV.

As regards this clone: One junction end disagrees with the germline gene, perhaps due to a read error. The chain recombines TRBV7-7 with TRBJ1-1, with TRBD1 matching 8 bases. The CDR3 totals 16 residues. The germline CDR1 and CDR2 sequences are SSHAT and FNYEAQ (reference sequence). The CDR3 nucleotides read TGTGCTAGCAGCCATCCAGGGGGCATAAGGGACACTGAAGCTTTCTTT. Amino acid sequence: CASSHPGGIRDTEAFF.

V usage is TRBV15 and J usage is TRBJ1-1, with a tentative D call TRBD1 (5 bases). This CDR3 spans 14 amino acids. Germline loops: CDR1 LNHNV, CDR2 YYDKDF (reference sequence). The V end was cut by 4 bases, the J end by 1 base, with 10 bases between. This chain's CDR3 is CATSKGRENTEAFF. CDR3 DNA: TGTGCCACCAGCAAGGGGAGGGAGAACACTGAAGCTTTCTTT.

The chain combines TRBV4-1 with TRBJ1-5; a possible D gene is TRBD1 (6 bases). The V end was cut by 0 bases, the J end by 7 bases, with 10 bases between. This CDR3 region has 14 residues. CDR1 MGHRA and CDR2 YSYEKL come from the germline V gene. The CDR3 protein is CASSQDRGTQPQHF. The CDR3 DNA reads TGCGCCAGCAGCCAAGACAGGGGTACGCAGCCCCAGCATTTT.